Listed below are T cell receptor beta chains from one sample, sequenced in a study of cytomegalovirus exposure and HLA in healthy donors. Clones were read by immunoSEQ multiplex PCR, and TCRdb kept only the in-frame ones, dropping some. In the table there are roughly 40,000 clones, roughly 79% of which are singletons. Sample: PBMCs. These receptors originate from a woman in her 40s in good health and CMV-seronegative. Each CDR3 is given with its conserved first and last residue. A D gene is named only where the DNA matches it firmly. Rows give clone size only sometimes, using once, few, many, or a class for an expanded clone.

cdr3_aa cdr3_nt j_call v_call d_call clone_size
CASSVLQGEEGPQHF TGTGCCAGCAGTGTATTACAGGGGGAAGAGGGGCCCCAGCATTTT TRBJ1-5 TRBV2 TRBD1 few
CASRGGPNTGELFF TGTGCCAGCAGGGGGGGACCCAACACCGGGGAGCTGTTTTTT TRBJ2-2 TRBV7-8 - few
CASSVEWQGARGYTF TGTGCCAGCAGCGTAGAGTGGCAGGGGGCTAGGGGCTACACCTTC TRBJ1-2 TRBV9 TRBD1 -
CASSLSLGANYGYTF TGTGCCAGCAGCTTGTCCCTGGGAGCTAACTATGGCTACACCTTC TRBJ1-2 TRBV5-4 - -
CASSQVLGAGNSPLHF TGTGCCAGCAGCCAAGTTTTGGGGGCGGGTAATTCACCCCTCCACTTT TRBJ1-6 TRBV4-2 - -
CASRADPGGAGGELFF TGTGCCAGCAGGGCTGATCCTGGGGGCGCCGGCGGGGAGCTGTTTTTT TRBJ2-2 TRBV7-9 - -
CASSRGTSGHYEQYF TGTGCCAGCAGTCGGGGGACTAGCGGCCACTACGAGCAGTACTTC TRBJ2-7 TRBV27 TRBD2 -
CASSNRGRIQPQHF TGTGCCAGCAGCAACAGGGGGCGGATTCAGCCCCAGCATTTT TRBJ1-5 TRBV28 TRBD1 -
CASSGGPRGYGYTF TGTGCCAGCAGTGGCGGGCCTCGGGGCTATGGCTACACCTTC TRBJ1-2 TRBV6-1 - -
CASSLSLAGTDTQYF TGTGCCAGCAGCTTGTCGCTAGCGGGCACAGATACGCAGTATTTT TRBJ2-3 TRBV5-6 TRBD2 few
CASSWQGGITDTQYF TGTGCCAGCAGCTGGCAAGGGGGCATCACAGATACGCAGTATTTT TRBJ2-3 TRBV5-4 TRBD1 -
CASSPSGGMDAQYF TGTGCTAGCAGCCCTAGCGGGGGAATGGATGCGCAGTATTTT TRBJ2-3 TRBV7-7 TRBD2 -
CASSLPGQHSGNTIYF TGTGCCAGCAGTTTACCGGGACAGCACTCTGGAAACACCATATATTTT TRBJ1-3 TRBV2 TRBD1 -
CASSRQGTGNTIYF TGTGCCAGCAGCCGACAGGGAACGGGAAACACCATATATTTT TRBJ1-3 TRBV6-1 TRBD1 -
CASSPIRGQVQETQYF TGCGCCAGCAGCCCGATCCGGGGACAGGTCCAAGAGACCCAGTACTTC TRBJ2-5 TRBV5-1 TRBD1 few
CASIPWRGGNYGYTF TGTGCCAGCATTCCCTGGCGGGGGGGTAACTATGGCTACACCTTC TRBJ1-2 TRBV6-1 - -
CASRKDSMNTEAFF TGCGCCAGCAGGAAAGACAGCATGAACACTGAAGCTTTCTTT TRBJ1-1 TRBV5-1 - -
CAIYGGQTTFF TGTGCCATCTATGGGGGACAGACAACTTTCTTT TRBJ1-1 TRBV28 TRBD1 -
CASSVGGNMNTEAFF TGTGCCAGCAGCGTAGGAGGGAACATGAACACTGAAGCTTTCTTT TRBJ1-1 TRBV9 - once
CASSQLRGIYEKLFF TGCGCCAGCAGCCAGTTACGAGGGATTTACGAAAAACTGTTTTTT TRBJ1-4 TRBV4-1 - -
CASGSGQGIRPPLHF TGTGCTAGTGGTTCAGGACAGGGGATTAGACCACCCCTCCACTTT TRBJ1-6 TRBV12-5 TRBD1 few
CASSLRTSSYNEQFF TGTGCCAGCAGCCTGAGAACGAGCTCCTACAATGAGCAGTTCTTC TRBJ2-1 TRBV7-8 - -
CASSQLVGQSGGSVTF TGCGCCAGCAGCCAGCTCGTGGGGCAGTCGGGGGGTTCCGTCACCTTC TRBJ1-2 TRBV4-1 - once
CASSTPGVIYEQYF TGTGCCAGCAGTACCCCAGGGGTAATCTACGAGCAGTACTTC TRBJ2-7 TRBV25-1 - -
CASSVQGAALTEAFF TGTGCCAGCAGTGTCCAAGGGGCGGCTTTAACTGAAGCTTTCTTT TRBJ1-1 TRBV2 - -
CASSQDIRDTAFF TGCGCCAGCAGCCAAGATATAAGGGACACGGCTTTCTTT TRBJ1-1 TRBV4-1 - -
CASSLSGGRGTGNEQFF TGTGCCAGCAGTTTATCAGGCGGTCGGGGAACCGGCAATGAGCAGTTCTTC TRBJ2-1 TRBV27 - -
CASSLWAGQNTEAFF TGTGCCAGCAGCTTATGGGCAGGTCAGAACACTGAAGCTTTCTTT TRBJ1-1 TRBV7-9 - -
CASSDGHFTEAFF TGTGCCAGCAGTGACGGTCATTTTACTGAAGCTTTCTTT TRBJ1-1 TRBV25-1 - -
CASSLDRGDTQYF TGTGCCAGCAGCTTGGACAGGGGGGATACGCAGTATTTT TRBJ2-3 TRBV5-8 TRBD1 -
CASSLPGASYEQYF TGTGCCAGCAGCCTCCCGGGAGCGTCCTACGAGCAGTACTTC TRBJ2-7 TRBV7-2 - -
CASSFLSNTEAFF TGTGCCAGCAGCTTCCTGTCGAACACTGAAGCTTTCTTT TRBJ1-1 TRBV7-9 - -
CASSVDTGTGGPPLHF TGTGCCAGCAGCGTAGACACCGGGACAGGGGGTCCACCCCTCCACTTT TRBJ1-6 TRBV5-8 TRBD1 -
CASSLGASYTGELFF TGTGCCAGCAGCTTAGGGGCTAGCTACACCGGGGAGCTGTTTTTT TRBJ2-2 TRBV13 - -
CASSRDRASYNSPLHF TGTGCCAGCTCCCGGGACAGGGCGAGCTATAATTCACCCCTCCACTTT TRBJ1-6 TRBV18 TRBD1 -
CASSLGTGILNTEAFF TGTGCCAGCAGCTTGGGGACAGGAATCCTGAACACTGAAGCTTTCTTT TRBJ1-1 TRBV5-4 TRBD1 -
CASSPWSDSYNEQFF TGCGCCAGCAGCCCCTGGAGCGACTCCTACAATGAGCAGTTCTTC TRBJ2-1 TRBV5-1 - -
CASSPRGGRGDTQYF TGTGCCAGCAGCCCCCGAGGGGGCCGGGGAGATACGCAGTATTTT TRBJ2-3 TRBV7-2 TRBD1 -
CASSSEIRTDTQYF TGTGCCAGCAGCTCCGAGATACGCACAGATACGCAGTATTTT TRBJ2-3 TRBV5-6 - few
CASRATGGAETQYF TGTGCCAGCAGGGCGACAGGGGGCGCGGAGACCCAGTACTTC TRBJ2-5 TRBV2 TRBD1 -
CASRASGDGYNEQFF TGTGCCAGCAGGGCCTCGGGGGATGGCTACAATGAGCAGTTCTTC TRBJ2-1 TRBV2 - -
CAISGRGKSDTQYF TGTGCCATCAGTGGCAGGGGCAAATCAGATACGCAGTATTTT TRBJ2-3 TRBV10-3 - once
CASSQDPSGGRTDTQYF TGCGCCAGCAGCCAAGATCCTAGCGGGGGCCGCACAGATACGCAGTATTTT TRBJ2-3 TRBV4-3 TRBD2 -
CASSLATGTGGIGYTF TGTGCCAGCAGCTTGGCCACCGGGACAGGGGGTATTGGCTACACCTTC TRBJ1-2 TRBV5-4 TRBD1 -
CASSLRGNNYGYTF TGTGCCAGCAGCTTGAGGGGAAATAACTATGGCTACACCTTC TRBJ1-2 TRBV5-8 - -
CASIWGETEAFF TGTGCCAGCATTTGGGGGGAGACTGAAGCTTTCTTT TRBJ1-1 TRBV2 - -
CASSSTSGARSSTDTQYF TGTGCCAGCAGTTCTACTAGCGGGGCGCGTTCTAGCACAGATACGCAGTATTTT TRBJ2-3 TRBV7-8 TRBD2 -
CASSETGGLTEAFF TGTGCCAGCAGCGAGACAGGGGGCCTCACTGAAGCTTTCTTT TRBJ1-1 TRBV6-1 TRBD1 few
CASSDRRENTEAFF TGTGCCAGCAGTGACAGGCGGGAGAACACTGAAGCTTTCTTT TRBJ1-1 TRBV2 - -
CASSFVRGYGYTF TGTGCCAGCAGTTTTGTCAGGGGTTATGGCTACACCTTC TRBJ1-2 TRBV27 - -
CASSLGVATYNEQFF TGTGCCAGCAGCTTAGGAGTAGCCACCTACAATGAGCAGTTCTTC TRBJ2-1 TRBV7-6 - few
CASSLGVRGSPLHF TGTGCCAGCAGCCTGGGGGTAAGGGGGTCACCCCTCCACTTT TRBJ1-6 TRBV6-1 - -
CASRPQGSHYGYTF TGTGCCAGCAGACCCCAGGGGTCCCACTATGGCTACACCTTC TRBJ1-2 TRBV2 - few
CAWSGRGAENTEAFF TGTGCCTGGAGTGGCAGGGGGGCGGAGAACACTGAAGCTTTCTTT TRBJ1-1 TRBV30 TRBD1 -